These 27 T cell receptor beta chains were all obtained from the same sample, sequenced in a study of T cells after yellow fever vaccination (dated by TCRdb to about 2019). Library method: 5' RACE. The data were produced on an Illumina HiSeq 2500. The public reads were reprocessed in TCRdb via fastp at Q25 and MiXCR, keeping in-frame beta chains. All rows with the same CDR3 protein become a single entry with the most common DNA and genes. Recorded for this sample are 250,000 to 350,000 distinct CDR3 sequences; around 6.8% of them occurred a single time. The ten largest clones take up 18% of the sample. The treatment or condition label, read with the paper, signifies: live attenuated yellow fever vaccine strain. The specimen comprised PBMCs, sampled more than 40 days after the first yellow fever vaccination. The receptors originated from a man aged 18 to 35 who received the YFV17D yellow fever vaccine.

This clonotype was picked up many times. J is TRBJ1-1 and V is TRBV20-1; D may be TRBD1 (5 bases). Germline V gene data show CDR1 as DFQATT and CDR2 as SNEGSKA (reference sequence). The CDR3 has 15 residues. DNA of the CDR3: TGCAGACCCTTGGGGACGGTATTCTTGAACACTGAAGCTTTCTTT. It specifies CRPLGTVFLNTEAFF.

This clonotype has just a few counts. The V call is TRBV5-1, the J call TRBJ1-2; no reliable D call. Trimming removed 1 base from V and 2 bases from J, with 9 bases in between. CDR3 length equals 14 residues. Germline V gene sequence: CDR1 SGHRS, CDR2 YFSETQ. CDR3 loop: CASSLLGSNYGYTF. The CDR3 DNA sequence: TGCGCCAGCAGCTTGCTAGGTAGCAACTATGGCTACACCTTC.

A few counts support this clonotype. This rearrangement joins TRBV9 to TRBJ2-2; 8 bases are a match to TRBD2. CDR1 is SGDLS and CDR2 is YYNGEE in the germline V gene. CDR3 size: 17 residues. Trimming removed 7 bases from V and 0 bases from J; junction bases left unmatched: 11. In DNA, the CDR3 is TGTGCCAGCCAGGGTAGCGGGGTATTCGCGAACACCGGGGAGCTGTTTTTT. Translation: CASQGSGVFANTGELFF. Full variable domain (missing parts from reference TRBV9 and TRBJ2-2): DSGVTQTPKHLITATGQRVTLRCSPRSGDLSVYWYQQSLDQGLQFLIQYYNGEERAKGNILERFSAQQFPDLHSELNLSSLELGDSALYFCASQGSGVFANTGELFFGEGSRLTVL.

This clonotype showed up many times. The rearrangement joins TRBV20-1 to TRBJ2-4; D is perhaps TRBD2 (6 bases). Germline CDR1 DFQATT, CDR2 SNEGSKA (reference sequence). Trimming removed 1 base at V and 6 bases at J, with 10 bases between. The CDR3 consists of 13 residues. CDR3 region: CSARVSGVNIQYF. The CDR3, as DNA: TGCAGTGCTAGAGTTTCGGGGGTAAACATTCAGTACTTC.

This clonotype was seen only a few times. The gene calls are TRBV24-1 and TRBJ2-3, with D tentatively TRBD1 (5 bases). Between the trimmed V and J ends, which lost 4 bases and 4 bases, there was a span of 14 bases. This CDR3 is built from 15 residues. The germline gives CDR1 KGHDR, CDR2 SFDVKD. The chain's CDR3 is CATSDVWQGADTQYF. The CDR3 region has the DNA TGTGCCACCAGTGACGTATGGCAGGGCGCAGATACGCAGTATTTT.

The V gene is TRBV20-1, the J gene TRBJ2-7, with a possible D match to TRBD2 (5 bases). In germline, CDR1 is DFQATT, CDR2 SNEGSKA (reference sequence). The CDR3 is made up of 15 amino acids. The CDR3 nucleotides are TGCGTCCCGAGAAAAAAGGGAGTTTTCTCCTACGAGCAGTACTTC. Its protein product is CVPRKKGVFSYEQYF.

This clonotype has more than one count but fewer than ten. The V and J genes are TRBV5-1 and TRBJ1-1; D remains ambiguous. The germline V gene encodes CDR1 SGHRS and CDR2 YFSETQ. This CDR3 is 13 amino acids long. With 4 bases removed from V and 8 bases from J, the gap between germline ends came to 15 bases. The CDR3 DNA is TGCGCCAGCAGCCTCCTCCTGGGAGCCGAAGCTTTCTTT. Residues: CASSLLLGAEAFF.

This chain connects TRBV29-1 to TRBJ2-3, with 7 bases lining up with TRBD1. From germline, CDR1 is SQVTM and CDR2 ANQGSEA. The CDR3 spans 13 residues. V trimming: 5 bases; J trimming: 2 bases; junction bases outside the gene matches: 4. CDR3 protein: CSVYRGYTDTQYF. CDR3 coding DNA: TGCAGCGTTTACAGGGGTTACACAGATACGCAGTATTTT.

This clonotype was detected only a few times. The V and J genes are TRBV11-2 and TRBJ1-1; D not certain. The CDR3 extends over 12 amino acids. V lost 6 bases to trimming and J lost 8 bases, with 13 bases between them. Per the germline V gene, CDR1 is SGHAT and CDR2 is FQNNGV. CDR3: CASSQDAIEAFF. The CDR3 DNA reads TGTGCCAGCAGTCAAGACGCTATCGAAGCTTTCTTT.

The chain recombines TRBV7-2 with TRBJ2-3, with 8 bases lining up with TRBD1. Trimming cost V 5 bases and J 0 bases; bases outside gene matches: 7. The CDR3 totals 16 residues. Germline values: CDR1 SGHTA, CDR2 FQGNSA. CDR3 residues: CASSTRTGPSTDTQYF. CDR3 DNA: TGTGCCAGCAGCACCCGGACAGGGCCGAGCACAGATACGCAGTATTTT.

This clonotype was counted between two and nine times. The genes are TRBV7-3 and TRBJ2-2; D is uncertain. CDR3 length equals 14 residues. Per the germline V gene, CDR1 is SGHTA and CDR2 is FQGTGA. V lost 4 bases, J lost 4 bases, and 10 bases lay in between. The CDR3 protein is CASSSDTFTGELFF. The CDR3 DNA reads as TGTGCCAGCAGCTCCGACACGTTCACCGGGGAGCTGTTTTTT.

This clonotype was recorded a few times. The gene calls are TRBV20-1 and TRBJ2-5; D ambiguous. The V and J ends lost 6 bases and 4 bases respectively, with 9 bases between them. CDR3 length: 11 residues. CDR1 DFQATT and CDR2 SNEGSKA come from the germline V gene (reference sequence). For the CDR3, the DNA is TGCAGTGCCAGCCCTCGAGAGACCCAGTACTTC. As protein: CSASPRETQYF.

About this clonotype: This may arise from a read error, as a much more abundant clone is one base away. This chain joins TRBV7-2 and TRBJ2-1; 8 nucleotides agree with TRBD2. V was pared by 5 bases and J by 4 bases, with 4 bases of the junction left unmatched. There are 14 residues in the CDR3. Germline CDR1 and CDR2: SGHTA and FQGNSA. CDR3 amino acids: CASSPGLDYNEQFF. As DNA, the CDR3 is TGTGCCAGCAGCCCGGGACTAGATTACAATGAGCAGTTCTTC. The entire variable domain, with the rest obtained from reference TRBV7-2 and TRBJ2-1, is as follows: GAGVSQSPSNKVTEKGKDVELRCDPISGHTALYWYRQSLGQGLEFLIYFQGNSAPDKSGLPSDRFSAERTGGSVSTLTIQRTQQEDSAVYLCASSPGLDYNEQFFGPGTRLTVL.

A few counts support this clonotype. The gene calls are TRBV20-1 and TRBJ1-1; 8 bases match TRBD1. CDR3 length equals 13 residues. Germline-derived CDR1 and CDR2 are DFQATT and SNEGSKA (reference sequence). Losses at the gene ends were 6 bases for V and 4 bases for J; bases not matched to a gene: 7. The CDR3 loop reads CSAPDRARTEAFF. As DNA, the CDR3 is TGCAGTGCCCCGGACAGGGCCCGCACTGAAGCTTTCTTT.

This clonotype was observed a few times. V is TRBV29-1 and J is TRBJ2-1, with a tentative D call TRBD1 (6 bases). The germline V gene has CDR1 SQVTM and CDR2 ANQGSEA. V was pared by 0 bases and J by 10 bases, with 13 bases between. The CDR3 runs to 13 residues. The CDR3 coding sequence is TGCAGCGTTGAAGAGCCAGGGGCTAAGGAGCAGTTCTTC. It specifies CSVEEPGAKEQFF.

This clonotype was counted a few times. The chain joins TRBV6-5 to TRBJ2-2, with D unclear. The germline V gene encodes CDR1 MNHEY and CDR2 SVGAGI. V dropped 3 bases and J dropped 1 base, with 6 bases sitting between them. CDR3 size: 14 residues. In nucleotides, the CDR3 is TGTGCCAGCAGTTATTCTCAGAACACCGGGGAGCTGTTTTTT. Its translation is CASSYSQNTGELFF.

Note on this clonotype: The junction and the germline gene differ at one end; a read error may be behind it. This CDR3 is CASRQGRGLGSPLHF. CDR3 nucleotides: TGCGCCAGCAGACAAGGTCGGGGGTTGGGTTCACCCCTCCACTTT. J is TRBJ1-6 and V is TRBV4-3; tentatively, D is TRBD1 (5 bases). Per germline, CDR1 LGHNA and CDR2 YSLEER. The CDR3 has 15 residues.

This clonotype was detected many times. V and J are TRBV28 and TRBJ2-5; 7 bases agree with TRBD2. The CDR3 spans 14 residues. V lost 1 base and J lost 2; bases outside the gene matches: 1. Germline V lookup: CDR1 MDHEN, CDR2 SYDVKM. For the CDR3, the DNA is TGTGCCAGCAGTTTATCCGGGGGGCAAGAGACCCAGTACTTC. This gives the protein CASSLSGGQETQYF.

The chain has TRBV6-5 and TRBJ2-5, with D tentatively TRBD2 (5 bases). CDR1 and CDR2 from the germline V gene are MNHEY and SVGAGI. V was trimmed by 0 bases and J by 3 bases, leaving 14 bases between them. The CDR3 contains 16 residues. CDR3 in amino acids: CASSYSFPAAKETQYF. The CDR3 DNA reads TGTGCCAGCAGTTACTCATTCCCAGCGGCTAAAGAGACCCAGTACTTC.

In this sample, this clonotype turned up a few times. In nucleotides, the CDR3 is TGTGCCAGCAGCTTACAGGGGGCCGTGACCGGGGAGCTGTTTTTT. Translating it yields CASSLQGAVTGELFF. J is TRBJ2-2 and V is TRBV7-9; TRBD1 matches 8 bases. V was pared by 2 bases and J by 5 bases, with 4 bases of the junction left unmatched. The CDR3 consists of 15 residues. The germline V gene encodes CDR1 SEHNR and CDR2 FQNEAQ (reference sequence).

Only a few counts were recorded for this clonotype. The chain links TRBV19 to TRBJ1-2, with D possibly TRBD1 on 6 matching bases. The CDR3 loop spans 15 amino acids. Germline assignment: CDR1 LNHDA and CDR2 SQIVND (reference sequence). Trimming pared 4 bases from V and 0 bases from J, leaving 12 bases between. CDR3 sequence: CASSKGHQANYGYTF. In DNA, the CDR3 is TGTGCCAGTAGTAAGGGACATCAAGCTAACTATGGCTACACCTTC.

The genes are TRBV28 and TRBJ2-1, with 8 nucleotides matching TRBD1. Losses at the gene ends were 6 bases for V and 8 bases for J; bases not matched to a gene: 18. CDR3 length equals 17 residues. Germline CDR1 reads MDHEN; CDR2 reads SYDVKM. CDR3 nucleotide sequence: TGTGCCAGCAGCCCTAGCCTGGGGGAGACAGGGGAAGATGAGCAGTTCTTC. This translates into CASSPSLGETGEDEQFF.

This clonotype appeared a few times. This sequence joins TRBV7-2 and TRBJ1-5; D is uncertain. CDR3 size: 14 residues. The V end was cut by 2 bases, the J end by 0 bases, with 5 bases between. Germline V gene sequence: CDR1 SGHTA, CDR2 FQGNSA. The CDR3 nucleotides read TGTGCCAGCAGCTTATCAAGTAGCAATCAGCCCCAGCATTTT. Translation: CASSLSSSNQPQHF. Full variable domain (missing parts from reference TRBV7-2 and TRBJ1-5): GAGVSQSPSNKVTEKGKDVELRCDPISGHTALYWYRQSLGQGLEFLIYFQGNSAPDKSGLPSDRFSAERTGGSVSTLTIQRTQQEDSAVYLCASSLSSSNQPQHFGDGTRLSIL.

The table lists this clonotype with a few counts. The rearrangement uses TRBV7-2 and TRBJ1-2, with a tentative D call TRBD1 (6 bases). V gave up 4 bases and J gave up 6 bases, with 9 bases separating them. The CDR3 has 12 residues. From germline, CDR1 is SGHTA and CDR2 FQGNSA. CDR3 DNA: TGTGCCAGCAGCTGGGGGGCTCATGGCTACACCTTC. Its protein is CASSWGAHGYTF.

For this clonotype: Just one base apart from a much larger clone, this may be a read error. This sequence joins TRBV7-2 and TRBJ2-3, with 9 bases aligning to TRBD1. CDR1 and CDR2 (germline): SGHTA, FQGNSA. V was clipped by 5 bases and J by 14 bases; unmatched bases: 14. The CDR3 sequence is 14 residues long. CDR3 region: CASSPGTGLATLYF. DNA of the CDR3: TGTGCCAGCAGCCCCGGGACAGGGTTGGCGACCCTGTATTTT.

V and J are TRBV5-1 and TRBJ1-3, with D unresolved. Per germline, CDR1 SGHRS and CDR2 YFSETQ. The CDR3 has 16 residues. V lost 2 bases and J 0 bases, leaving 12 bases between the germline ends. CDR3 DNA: TGCGCCAGCAGCTTTGGCCAGGTATACTCTGGAAACACCATATATTTT. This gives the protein CASSFGQVYSGNTIYF.

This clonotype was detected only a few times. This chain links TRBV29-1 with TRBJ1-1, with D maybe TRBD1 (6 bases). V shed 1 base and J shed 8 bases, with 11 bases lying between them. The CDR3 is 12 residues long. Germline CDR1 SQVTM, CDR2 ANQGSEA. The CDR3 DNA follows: TGCAGCGTTGAAGTTCGGGGGCGGGAAGCTTTCTTT. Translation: CSVEVRGREAFF. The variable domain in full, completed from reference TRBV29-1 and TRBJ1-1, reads SAVISQKPSRDICQRGTSLTIQCQVDSQVTMMFWYRQQPGQSLTLIATANQGSEATYESGFVIDKFPISRPNLTFSTLTVSNMSPEDSSIYLCSVEVRGREAFFGQGTRLTVV.